These T cell receptor beta chains were read from a single sample in a study of blood T cell repertoires in COVID-19. Assay: immunoSEQ multiplex PCR; the TCRdb copy retains only in-frame clones and omits some. Of 130,000 or so clones detected, approximately 84% appear once; the ten largest clones hold over 1.1%. The source material was peripheral blood. The receptors originated from a man in his 60s with acute or convalescent COVID-19. Both conserved end residues are part of each CDR3. Clone size is stated in some rows and not others, as once, few, many or a class when expanded.

j_call v_call clone_size cdr3_aa
TRBJ1-2 TRBV2 NA CASSERRPDTGGHYTF
TRBJ1-1 TRBV6-6 NA CASFQENTEAFF
TRBJ2-3 TRBV29-1 NA CSLTLAGADTQYF
TRBJ2-3 TRBV5-1 NA CASSRAGDTQYF
TRBJ1-4 TRBV7-9 NA CASSPGGVQNEKLFF
TRBJ1-1 TRBV5-1 NA CASSEGTDTEAFF
TRBJ1-2 TRBV30 NA CAWRRPDSSYGYTF
TRBJ1-1 TRBV7-8 few CASSLEGAGNTEAFF
TRBJ2-7 TRBV18 few CASSPNSGTYEQYF
TRBJ2-5 TRBV5-4 NA CASMRGAGGIQETQYF
TRBJ2-3 TRBV9 NA CASSVVGTSGGTFTDTQYF
TRBJ1-5 TRBV29-1 NA CSVEVTGESNQPQHF
TRBJ1-1 TRBV29-1 NA CSVPGTGGYEAFF
TRBJ1-3 TRBV12-3/TRBV12-4 NA CASSRGSGNTIYF
TRBJ1-4 TRBV14 NA CASSLSVGAGEKLFF
TRBJ1-6 TRBV6-6 NA CASSYRQGDSPLHF
TRBJ1-5 TRBV27 NA CASSNTFAQPQHF
TRBJ1-1 TRBV7-3 NA CASSLGGLNTEAFF
TRBJ2-1 TRBV9 NA CASSVGLAYNEQFF
TRBJ2-1 TRBV5-6 NA CASSLALAGALSYNEQFF
TRBJ1-2 TRBV5-4 NA CASSLERGDYGYTF
TRBJ2-1 TRBV11-3 NA CASRPRGFHYNEQFF
TRBJ1-1 TRBV24-1 NA CATSDSGKRAEAFF
TRBJ1-2 TRBV5-1 NA CASSFRPGGSANYGYTF